This TCR beta chain originates from a study of PD-1 blockade in classical Hodgkin lymphoma. General study findings and limits: Newly diagnosed patients reportedly had lower baseline TCR diversity than healthy donors. Significant TCR diversity gains by C4D1 occurred in CD4+ but not CD8+ cells.

Germline lookup yields CDR1 GTSNPN and CDR2 SVGIG (reference sequence). The CDR3 is 12 residues long. Trimming stripped 1 base from V and 8 bases from J, with 9 bases between. There was relapse after autologous stem cell transplantation in every patient, and there was variation in brentuximab vedotin exposure. As to this clone: Its antigen remains unidentified.

Data came from immunoSEQ multiplex PCR; TCRdb stores just in-frame clones and leaves some out. The data show around 40,000 clones, with around 80% seen just once and 13% held by the top ten. The sequence was obtained from a human donor with classical Hodgkin lymphoma. This sample comprised peripheral blood mononuclear cells (PBMCs), obtained at baseline. The chain links TRBV30 to TRBJ2-1; TRBD1 is a possible D gene (6 bases). The CDR3 nucleotides read TGTGCCTGGAGTGCGGCAGGGGATGAGCAGTTCTTC. Translated, it gives CAWSAAGDEQFF.